These 21 T cell receptor beta chains were sequenced from one sample in a study of diagnostic markers for celiac disease. TCRdb re-called the reads and gives one entry per CDR3 protein, without DNA. The table for this sample gives about 5,600 distinct CDR3 sequences. The specimen sequenced was either unsorted cells or a sorted T cell fraction (not recorded which). These receptors were taken from a human donor. This table probably holds off-target reads from a library built for another chain.

This clonotype is deemed medium-sized (0.01 to 0.1%) by its frequency. The chain couples TRBV2 to TRBJ1-1. The CDR3 length is 17 residues. CDR1 SNHLY and CDR2 FYNNEI come from the germline V gene. CDR3 residues: CASSTSRRAYKDTEAFF. Full variable domain (remainder filled in from reference TRBV2 and TRBJ1-1): EPEVTQTPSHQVTQMGQEVILRCVPISNHLYFYWYRQILGQKVEFLVSFYNNEISEKSEIFDDQFSVERPDGSNFTLKIRSTKLEDSAMYFCASSTSRRAYKDTEAFFGQGTRLTVV.

The genes are TRBV7-3 and TRBJ1-2; TCRdb names TRBD1, which stays unverified in the absence of DNA. Germline CDR1 reads SGHTA; CDR2 reads FQGTGA. The CDR3 is made up of 13 amino acids. The chain's CDR3 is CASSLQGGYGYTF.

V gene TRBV20-1 combines with J gene TRBJ2-1. The CDR3 loop spans 13 amino acids. Germline V gene data show CDR1 as DFQATT and CDR2 as SNEGSKA (reference sequence). The CDR3 loop is CSASIRPTNEQFF.

V gene TRBV7-2 combines with J gene TRBJ1-1. This CDR3 region has 14 residues. The V gene's germline CDR1 is SGHTA and CDR2 FQGNSA. The CDR3 sequence is CASSLAGGGAEAFF. The full variable domain, in which reference TRBV7-2 and TRBJ1-1 provide the parts outside the CDR3, is GAGVSQSPSNKVTEKGKDVELRCDPISGHTALYWYRQSLGQGLEFLIYFQGNSAPDKSGLPSDRFSAERTGGSVSTLTIQRTQQEDSAVYLCASSLAGGGAEAFFGQGTRLTVV.

V usage is TRBV13 and J usage is TRBJ2-1. Germline V gene sequence: CDR1 PRHDT, CDR2 FYEKMQ (reference sequence). This CDR3 spans 13 amino acids. The CDR3 sequence is CASSGNSYNEQFF.

This clonotype ranks as medium-sized (0.01 to 0.1%) in terms of frequency. The chain combines TRBV30 with TRBJ2-7; the TCRdb D gene call, TRBD1, has no DNA to confirm it. CDR3 length equals 12 residues. Germline V gene sequence: CDR1 GTSNPN, CDR2 SVGIG (reference sequence). CDR3 loop: CAGRGFSYEQYF.

According to its frequency, this clonotype is medium-sized (0.01 to 0.1%). The genes are TRBV7-8 and TRBJ2-7; there is no DNA to check the TCRdb D call of TRBD1. The V gene's germline CDR1 is SGHVS and CDR2 FQNEAQ. CDR3 length: 14 amino acids. The CDR3 here is CASSLTGIPYEQYF.

The chain carries TRBV7-9 and TRBJ1-2; TCRdb returns TRBD1, unconfirmable since there is no DNA. Per germline, CDR1 SEHNR and CDR2 FQNEAQ (reference sequence). The CDR3 length is 15 residues. The CDR3 spells CASSDPGQGNYGYTF.

This chain joins TRBV20-1 and TRBJ1-1; there is no DNA to check the TCRdb D call of TRBD1. The CDR3 runs 13 residues. Germline loops: CDR1 DFQATT, CDR2 SNEGSKA (reference sequence). CDR3 loop: CSAARQLNTEAFF.

The chain has TRBV7-2 and TRBJ2-1; no DNA is available, so the TRBD1 call from TCRdb remains unchecked. The CDR3 runs to 16 residues. Germline lookup yields CDR1 SGHTA and CDR2 FQGNSA. CDR3 residues: CASSLGTGTGASEQFF.

This clonotype ranks as medium-sized in terms of frequency. The chain couples TRBV5-1 to TRBJ1-6; as DNA is missing, the TRBD1 call by TCRdb cannot be tested. In germline, CDR1 is SGHRS, CDR2 YFSETQ. The CDR3 consists of 15 residues. The CDR3 protein is CASSLEGHQNSPLHF.

This chain connects TRBV12-3 or TRBV12-4 to TRBJ2-1. The CDR3 is made up of 13 amino acids. CDR3 in amino acids: CASRRTTYNEQFF.

This clonotype is identified as medium-sized from frequency. This chain joins TRBV2 and TRBJ1-2; the TCRdb call, TRBD1, lacks DNA for checking. The germline CDR1 and CDR2 sequences are SNHLY and FYNNEI. This CDR3 region has 12 residues. Here the CDR3 reads CASNLDRGGYTF. Using reference TRBV2 and TRBJ1-2 for the parts outside the CDR3, the full variable domain is EPEVTQTPSHQVTQMGQEVILRCVPISNHLYFYWYRQILGQKVEFLVSFYNNEISEKSEIFDDQFSVERPDGSNFTLKIRSTKLEDSAMYFCASNLDRGGYTFGSGTRLTVV.

The chain is built from TRBV12-3 or TRBV12-4 and TRBJ1-1; without DNA, the TCRdb call of TRBD1 cannot be checked. This CDR3 comprises 14 residues. CDR3: CASRLDRRNTEAFF.

V and J are TRBV7-2 and TRBJ2-2; TCRdb picks TRBD1, but there is no DNA to check that call. From germline, CDR1 is SGHTA and CDR2 FQGNSA. The CDR3 sequence is 17 residues long. The chain's CDR3 is CASSRSTGQVVARELFF.

The genes are TRBV20-1 and TRBJ1-4; the D gene TCRdb calls, TRBD1, cannot be checked with no DNA. Germline V lookup: CDR1 DFQATT, CDR2 SNEGSKA (reference sequence). This CDR3 spans 15 amino acids. The CDR3: CSARDAGRGDEKLFF.

V and J are TRBV12-3 or TRBV12-4 and TRBJ1-2. CDR3 length equals 15 residues. The CDR3 loop reads CASSLPGLANYGYTF.

The V gene is TRBV29-1, the J gene TRBJ2-7. The germline V gene encodes CDR1 SQVTM and CDR2 ANQGSEA. The CDR3 consists of 13 residues. Here the CDR3 reads CSVAGGSTYEQYF.

The chain joins TRBV12-3 or TRBV12-4 to TRBJ1-5; the TCRdb call, TRBD1, lacks DNA for checking. CDR3 length: 13 residues. The CDR3 region is CASLGGANQPQHF.

The V gene is TRBV15, the J gene TRBJ1-5. CDR3 length: 13 amino acids. CDR1 and CDR2 from the germline V gene are LNHNV and YYDKDF (reference sequence). CDR3 protein: CATSGQGHQPQHF.

This clonotype registers medium-sized (0.01 to 0.1%) by frequency. The CDR3: CASSLQETQYF. The chain recombines TRBV12-3 or TRBV12-4 with TRBJ2-5. The CDR3 is 11 amino acids.